These 26 T cell receptor beta chains were all obtained from the same sample, sequenced in a study of memory CD4+ T cells and cytomegalovirus serostatus. Sequencing used immunoSEQ multiplex PCR; TCRdb keeps in-frame clones, though not all of them. The profile shows about 58,000 clones, roughly 85% of them singletons. The sort gate was single viable CD3+CD4+CD8-CD45RO+ cells for memory CD4+ T cells. The sequenced sample consisted of memory CD4+ T cells from blood. These receptors were obtained from an adult in good health and CMV-seronegative. Some clones in this sample may be carry-over from other donors' samples.

The gene calls are TRBV15 and TRBJ2-2; D might be TRBD1 (6 bases). The V gene's germline CDR1 is LNHNV and CDR2 YYDKDF (reference sequence). This CDR3 is built from 15 residues. V gave up 3 bases and J gave up 4 bases, with 12 bases separating them. CDR3 in amino acids: CATSSRKQGTGELFF. The CDR3 DNA is TGTGCCACCAGCAGTAGGAAACAGGGCACCGGGGAGCTGTTTTTT.

This clone was seen a single time. V is TRBV6-6 and J is TRBJ2-7; 8 positions agree with TRBD1. CDR1 and CDR2 (germline): MNHNY, SVGAGI (reference sequence). This CDR3 is 14 amino acids long. Losses at the gene ends were 6 bases for V and 3 bases for J; bases not matched to a gene: 7. This chain's CDR3 is CASSYDRGDYEQYF. The CDR3 DNA is TGTGCCAGCAGCTACGACAGGGGCGACTACGAGCAGTACTTC.

The V call is TRBV7-9, the J call TRBJ1-2; TRBD1 is a possible D gene (5 bases). The CDR3 spans 15 residues. Trimming left V 1 base short and J 2 bases short, with 11 bases between. Per the germline V gene, CDR1 is SEHNR and CDR2 is FQNEAQ (reference sequence). CDR3 amino acids: CASSLGAGPNYGYTF. The CDR3, as DNA: TGTGCCAGCAGCTTAGGGGCGGGACCCAACTATGGCTACACCTTC.

The rearrangement links TRBV7-2 to TRBJ2-3, with D perhaps given as TRBD1 or TRBD2 (5 bases each). Trimming took 5 bases from V and 9 from J, leaving 12 bases between them. This CDR3 has 12 amino acids. Germline V gives CDR1 SGHTA, CDR2 FQGNSA. The CDR3 reads CASSTLWGTQYF. The CDR3 region has the DNA TGTGCCAGCAGCACACTCTGGGGGACGCAGTATTTT.

The chain couples TRBV10-3 to TRBJ1-1, with D uncertain. Deletions cut 2 bases from V and 4 bases from J, with 5 bases between. This CDR3 has 12 residues. Germline assignment: CDR1 ENHRY and CDR2 SYGVKD. The CDR3: CAISERGTEAFF. In DNA form, the CDR3 reads TGTGCCATCAGTGAGCGGGGCACTGAAGCTTTCTTT.

V is TRBV19 and J is TRBJ2-6; D unclear. Between the trimmed V and J ends, which lost 3 bases and 2 bases, there was a span of 14 bases. The CDR3 has 17 amino acids. Germline-derived CDR1 and CDR2 are LNHDA and SQIVND (reference sequence). The CDR3 bases are TGTGCCAGTAGTATGTTTGCAGATGCCCCTGGGGCCAACGTCCTGACTTTC. It codes for CASSMFADAPGANVLTF.

V is TRBV30 and J is TRBJ2-1; D not certain. The V gene lost 3 bases and the J gene lost 6 bases, with 15 bases spanning the gap. In germline, CDR1 is GTSNPN, CDR2 SVGIG (reference sequence). This CDR3 contains 14 residues. The CDR3 loop reads CAWSALSWVNEQFF. The CDR3 DNA reads TGTGCCTGGAGCGCGCTGTCCTGGGTCAATGAGCAGTTCTTC.

V is TRBV15 and J is TRBJ1-3; no firm D call. The CDR3 has 15 amino acids. V dropped 0 bases and J dropped 0 bases, with 6 bases sitting between them. Germline V CDR1 and CDR2: LNHNV, YYDKDF (reference sequence). The CDR3 sequence is CATSREGSSGNTIYF. In DNA form, the CDR3 reads TGTGCCACCAGCAGAGAGGGGAGCTCTGGAAACACCATATATTTT. Combining the CDR3 with reference TRBV15 and TRBJ1-3 gives the whole variable domain DAMVIQNPRYQVTQFGKPVTLSCSQTLNHNVMYWYQQKSSQAPKLLFHYYDKDFNNEADTPDNFQSRRPNTSFCFLDIRSPGLGDTAMYLCATSREGSSGNTIYFGEGSWLTVV.

The V call is TRBV4-2, the J call TRBJ1-1, with D unresolved. This CDR3 spans 12 amino acids. The V and J ends lost 0 bases and 11 bases respectively, with 10 bases between them. Germline V lookup: CDR1 LGHNA, CDR2 YNFKEQ. The DNA of the CDR3 is TGTGCCAGCAGCCAAGATAGCCCCGGGGCTTTCTTT. Protein product: CASSQDSPGAFF.

The chain has TRBV5-5 and TRBJ2-5; D gene uncertain. There are 13 residues in the CDR3. Trimming took 1 base from V and 4 from J, leaving 8 bases between them. Germline CDR1 is SGHKS and CDR2 is YYEKEE (reference sequence). CDR3 DNA sequence: TGTGCCAGCAGCTTGATCGGCGGAGAGACCCAGTACTTC. The encoded protein is CASSLIGGETQYF.

This clone was found many times. The chain couples TRBV4-2 to TRBJ1-4; unclear D gene. The CDR3 has 16 amino acids. From germline, CDR1 is LGHNA and CDR2 YNFKEQ. Trimming took 2 bases from V and 0 from J, leaving 10 bases between them. CDR3 coding DNA: TGTGCCAGCAGCCAACCCACCATAGCAACTAATGAAAAACTGTTTTTT. It translates to CASSQPTIATNEKLFF.

This chain uses TRBV5-4 with TRBJ1-1; TRBD1 agrees at 7 bases. The germline V gene encodes CDR1 SGHNT and CDR2 YYREEE (reference sequence). CDR3 length: 13 residues. J lost 5 bases, V lost 4 bases, and 5 bases had no gene match. CDR3 in amino acids: CASSDTGDTEAFF. As DNA, the CDR3 is TGTGCCAGCAGCGACACAGGGGATACTGAAGCTTTCTTT.

V usage is TRBV9 and J usage is TRBJ1-3; no clear D gene. Germline V gene sequence: CDR1 SGDLS, CDR2 YYNGEE. This CDR3 region has 14 residues. V gave up 7 bases and J gave up 0 bases, with 11 bases separating them. The CDR3 here is CASGEQPSGNTIYF. The DNA of the CDR3 is TGTGCCAGCGGTGAGCAGCCCTCTGGAAACACCATATATTTT.

V and J are TRBV7-2 and TRBJ2-1; D is undetermined. V lost 2 bases to trimming and J lost 0 bases, with 5 bases between them. CDR1 is SGHTA, CDR2 FQGNSA, per germline. This CDR3 region has 14 residues. The CDR3 sequence: CASSLPDSYNEQFF. The CDR3 region has the DNA TGTGCCAGCAGCTTACCGGACTCCTACAATGAGCAGTTCTTC.

The gene calls are TRBV5-6 and TRBJ2-3, with D maybe TRBD2 (5 bases). Trimming took off 2 bases at V and 0 bases at J, with 10 bases between the two ends. CDR3 length: 15 amino acids. CDR1 SGHDT and CDR2 YYEEEE come from the germline V gene. CDR3 bases: TGTGCCAGCAGCTTCGGACTTTCTAGCACAGATACGCAGTATTTT. Amino acids: CASSFGLSSTDTQYF. Full variable domain (missing parts from reference TRBV5-6 and TRBJ2-3): DAGVTQSPTHLIKTRGQQVTLRCSPKSGHDTVSWYQQALGQGPQFIFQYYEEEERQRGNFPDRFSGHQFPNYSSELNVNALLLGDSALYLCASSFGLSSTDTQYFGPGTRLTVL.

The chain is built from TRBV28 and TRBJ2-1; D is undetermined. V was shortened by 4 bases and J by 7 bases, with 11 bases between the two germline ends. The CDR3 covers 13 residues. Germline V gene sequence: CDR1 MDHEN, CDR2 SYDVKM. The CDR3 nucleotides are TGTGCCAGCAGTTCCAACGATCGTAATGAGCAGTTCTTC. This codes for CASSSNDRNEQFF.

The chain recombines TRBV5-4 with TRBJ2-7, with TRBD2 as a possible D gene (5 bases). The CDR3 is 11 amino acids. Germline assignment: CDR1 SGHNT and CDR2 YYREEE (reference sequence). The V end was cut by 1 base, the J end by 7 bases, with 6 bases between. The CDR3 here is CASSLSGEQYF. CDR3 bases: TGTGCCAGCAGCTTGTCGGGGGAGCAGTACTTC.

The DNA for the CDR3 is TGTGCCAGCAGACCCCGGGACAGAGGAAAGTTGGGCTACACCTTC. It codes for CASRPRDRGKLGYTF. The rearrangement links TRBV6-6 to TRBJ1-2, with 7 bases that match TRBD1. The CDR3 contains 15 residues. Per germline, CDR1 MNHNY and CDR2 SVGAGI (reference sequence). J was trimmed by 8 bases and V by 6 bases; bases with no gene match: 15.

The CDR3 DNA follows: TGTGCCAGCAGCGCCAGGGACAGTCTTAACTATGGCTACACCTTC. Protein sequence: CASSARDSLNYGYTF. The chain has TRBV9 and TRBJ1-2, with TRBD1 identical over 7 bases. The ends lost 3 bases at V and 1 base at J; junction bases unmatched: 6. CDR3 length: 15 residues. The germline V gene has CDR1 SGDLS and CDR2 YYNGEE.

This clone was found a few times. The CDR3 sequence is CASSLRRDQPQHF. In DNA form, the CDR3 reads TGTGCCAGCAGCTTAAGGCGGGATCAGCCCCAGCATTTT. The chain recombines TRBV7-9 with TRBJ1-5; D remains unclear. The CDR3 extends over 13 amino acids. The ends were cut back, 2 bases at V and 5 bases at J, with 7 bases in the middle. CDR1 and CDR2 (germline): SEHNR, FQNEAQ (reference sequence).

This chain joins TRBV30 and TRBJ2-1; 14 bases line up with TRBD2. Germline V gives CDR1 GTSNPN, CDR2 SVGIG (reference sequence). The V segment lost 5 bases and the J segment 4 bases; nucleotides outside the gene matches: 4. This CDR3 has 15 residues. CDR3 protein: CAWAGTSGRYNEQFF. CDR3 sequence (DNA): TGTGCCTGGGCCGGGACTAGCGGGAGATACAATGAGCAGTTCTTC.

This clone was found once. CDR3 nucleotide sequence: TGTGCCAGCAGTTTAGACGGGACTAGCCGTGAGCAGTTCTTC. Protein sequence: CASSLDGTSREQFF. V gene TRBV28 combines with J gene TRBJ2-1, with 9 bases matching TRBD2. The CDR3 is 14 residues long. V trimming: 2 bases; J trimming: 9 bases; junction bases outside the gene matches: 5. The germline V gene has CDR1 MDHEN and CDR2 SYDVKM.

In this sample, this clone turned up a few times. This rearrangement joins TRBV30 to TRBJ1-3; 8 nucleotides align to TRBD1. CDR1 is GTSNPN and CDR2 is SVGIG in the germline V gene (reference sequence). CDR3 size: 14 residues. V lost 5 bases, J lost 4 bases, and 7 bases stayed unmatched. CDR3 loop: CAWDRGSYGNTIYF. CDR3 nucleotides: TGTGCCTGGGACAGGGGTTCTTACGGAAACACCATATATTTT.

The V gene is TRBV6-6, the J gene TRBJ2-2; D remains ambiguous. V lost 7 bases and J lost 2, with 8 bases in between. The length of the CDR3 is 13 residues. Germline CDR1 reads MNHNY; CDR2 reads SVGAGI (reference sequence). The CDR3 DNA reads TGTGCCAGCATAATGAGAAACACCGGGGAGCTGTTTTTT. Its protein is CASIMRNTGELFF.

The CDR3 loop is CASSHPEGGWGTDTQYF. In DNA, the CDR3 is TGTGCCAGCAGTCACCCCGAGGGGGGATGGGGCACAGATACGCAGTATTTT. The chain carries TRBV11-2 and TRBJ2-3; D may correspond to TRBD1 or TRBD2 (6 bases each). Germline-derived CDR1 and CDR2 are SGHAT and FQNNGV. The V gene lost 6 bases and the J gene lost 1 base, with 20 bases spanning the gap. CDR3 length: 17 amino acids.

Written as DNA, the CDR3 is TGTGCCAGCAGTTCTCCTCCCAATGAGCAGTTCTTC. Protein: CASSSPPNEQFF. This chain uses TRBV27 with TRBJ2-1, with no clear D. V lost 4 bases, J lost 6 bases, and 7 bases lay in between. The CDR3 consists of 12 residues. CDR1 MNHEY and CDR2 SMNVEV come from the germline V gene (reference sequence).